The present T cell receptor beta chain was sequenced within a study of neurological immune-mediated disorders. About the study: Of around 35 multiple sclerosis patients, about 31 were relapsing-remitting and 3 secondary progressive.

The making of cDNA relied on 5'RACE with 10-nucleotide random UMIs. TCRdb redid the calling of the 5' RACE reads with MiXCR, one entry per CDR3 protein. The profile shows around 66,000 distinct CDR3 sequences, around 5% of them singletons. The study's findings and limits: TCR-beta repertoires seemed private in all groups, with no expanded CDR3 amino acid sequences shared.

This clonotype was seen many times. Its target is unknown. The CDR3 contains 15 residues. V lost 6 bases, J lost 1 base, and 6 bases stayed unmatched. Per the germline V gene, CDR1 is SGHVS and CDR2 is FQNEAQ. The chain joins TRBV7-8 to TRBJ2-5, with 9 bases lining up with TRBD2. The receptor was isolated from a woman aged 30 to 39 with multiple sclerosis. The specimen was PBMCs. The CDR3 reads CASRVAGESQETQYF. As DNA, the CDR3 is TGTGCCAGCAGGGTAGCGGGAGAAAGCCAAGAGACCCAGTACTTC.